This TCR beta chain was recorded in a study of blood T cell repertoires in COVID-19. Overall study context: T cells, B-cell-depleted T cells, or PBMCs provided the cDNA or gDNA that served as material.

In terms of age and location, participants ranged from about 18 to 95 years and lived in about 25 US areas. Cohort placement rested on clinical history that participants reported themselves. Symptom resolution, clearance, or two negative PCRs marked the recovered donors of Cohort 3. This clone has only one observation. Libraries were prepared by immunoSEQ multiplex PCR; TCRdb keeps only in-frame clonotypes and omits some of them. The sample lists roughly 350,000 clones, 92% seen once, with about 18% in the top ten. This receptor was obtained from a woman in her twenties or thirties who had recovered from COVID-19. Material: PBMCs or T cells enriched from blood (not recorded which).

The CDR3 bases are TGCGCCAGCAGCCAAGTAAATCTTGTGTACACAGATACGCAGTATTTT. Amino acid sequence: CASSQVNLVYTDTQYF. The chain employs TRBV4-1 and TRBJ2-3; D is unclear. V gave up 1 base and J gave up 2 bases, with 13 bases separating them. Per the germline V gene, CDR1 is MGHRA and CDR2 is YSYEKL. The CDR3 runs 16 residues.